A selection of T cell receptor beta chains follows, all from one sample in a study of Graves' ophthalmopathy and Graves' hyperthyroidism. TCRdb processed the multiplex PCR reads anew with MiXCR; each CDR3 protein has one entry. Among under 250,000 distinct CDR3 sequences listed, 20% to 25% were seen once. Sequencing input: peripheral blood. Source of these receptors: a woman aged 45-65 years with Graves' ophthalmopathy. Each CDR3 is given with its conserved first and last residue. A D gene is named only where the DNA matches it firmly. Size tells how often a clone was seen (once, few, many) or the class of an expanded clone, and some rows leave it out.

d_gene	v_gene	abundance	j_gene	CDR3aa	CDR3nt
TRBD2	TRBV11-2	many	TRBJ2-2	CASSLGRGLAGGTGELFF	TGTGCCAGCAGCTTAGGTCGGGGACTAGCGGGAGGAACCGGGGAGCTGTTTTTT
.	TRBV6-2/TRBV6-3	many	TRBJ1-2	CASGDYGYTF	TGTGCCAGCGGGGACTATGGCTACACCTTC
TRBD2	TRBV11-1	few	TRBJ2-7	CASSIGTSGTLLYEQYF	TGTGCCAGCAGCATAGGGACTAGCGGGACCCTACTTTACGAGCAGTACTTC
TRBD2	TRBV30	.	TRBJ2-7	CACQRGGSSYEQYF	TGTGCCTGCCAGCGGGGTGGGAGCTCCTACGAGCAGTACTTC
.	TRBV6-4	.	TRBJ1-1	CASRDINLNTEAFF	TGTGCCAGCAGGGACATCAATCTGAACACTGAAGCTTTCTTT
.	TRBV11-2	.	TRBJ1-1	CASSLDPAGEGEAFF	TGTGCCAGCAGCCTGGATCCCGCCGGGGAGGGGGAAGCTTTCTTT
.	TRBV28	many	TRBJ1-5	CASSPTGLGQPQHF	TGTGCCAGCAGCCCCACAGGGCTCGGTCAGCCCCAGCATTTT
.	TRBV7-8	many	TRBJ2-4	CASSSRGWAKNIQYF	TGTGCCAGCAGTTCGCGGGGATGGGCCAAAAACATTCAGTACTTC
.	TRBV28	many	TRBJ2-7	CASSLYGGSVNEQYF	TGTGCCAGCAGTTTATATGGGGGGTCTGTTAACGAGCAGTACTTC
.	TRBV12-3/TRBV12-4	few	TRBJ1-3	CASSLDPPGNTIYF	TGTGCCAGCAGTTTGGACCCTCCTGGAAACACCATATATTTT
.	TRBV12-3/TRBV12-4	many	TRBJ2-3	CASTWDTDTQYF	TGTGCCAGCACCTGGGACACAGATACGCAGTATTTT
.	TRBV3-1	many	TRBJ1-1	CASSPRTPLSTEAFF	TGTGCCAGCAGCCCGCGGACACCCCTATCCACTGAAGCTTTCTTT
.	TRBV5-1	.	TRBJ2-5	CASSGGQETQYF	TGCGCCAGCAGCGGGGGTCAAGAGACCCAGTACTTC
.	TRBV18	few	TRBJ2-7	CASSQPLAGQYF	TGTGCCAGCTCACAACCACTAGCCGGGCAGTACTTC
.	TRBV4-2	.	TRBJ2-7	CASSPSGSEYLYEQYF	TGTGCCAGCAGCCCCTCGGGGTCGGAGTACCTGTACGAGCAGTACTTC
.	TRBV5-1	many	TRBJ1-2	CASSLPRGGSYGYTF	TGCGCCAGCAGCCTTCCGCGAGGGGGTAGCTATGGCTACACCTTC
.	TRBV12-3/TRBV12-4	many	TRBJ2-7	CASSFGLSYEQYF	TGTGCCAGCAGTTTTGGACTTTCCTACGAGCAGTACTTC
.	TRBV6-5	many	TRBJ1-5	CASSYWGADQPQHF	TGTGCCAGCAGTTACTGGGGGGCTGATCAGCCCCAGCATTTT
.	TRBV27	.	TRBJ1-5	CASSRDDANQPQHF	TGTGCCAGCAGTCGGGACGACGCGAATCAGCCCCAGCATTTT
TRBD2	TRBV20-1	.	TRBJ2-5	CSAPFGGGRETQYF	TGCAGTGCCCCGTTCGGGGGAGGGCGGGAGACCCAGTACTTC
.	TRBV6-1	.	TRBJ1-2	CASRPGVGGYTF	TGTGCCAGCAGACCAGGGGTGGGAGGCTACACCTTC
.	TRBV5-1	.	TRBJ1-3	CASSLDPGGNTIYF	TGCGCCAGCAGCTTGGATCCCGGGGGAAACACCATATATTTT
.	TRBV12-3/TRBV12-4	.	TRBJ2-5	CASSLFGVDQETQYF	TGTGCCAGCAGTTTATTCGGCGTCGACCAAGAGACCCAGTACTTC
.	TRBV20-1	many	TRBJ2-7	CSARGLPGPSYEQYF	TGCAGTGCTAGGGGCTTACCAGGCCCCTCCTACGAGCAGTACTTC
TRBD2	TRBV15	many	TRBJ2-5	CATSRDLAGVSKETQYF	TGTGCCACCAGCAGAGACCTAGCGGGAGTTTCTAAGGAGACCCAGTACTTC
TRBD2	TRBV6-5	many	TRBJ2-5	CASSWGTTQETQYF	TGTGCCAGCAGTTGGGGGACTACTCAAGAGACCCAGTACTTC
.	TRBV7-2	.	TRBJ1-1	CASSSKWDTEAFF	TGTGCCAGCAGCTCCAAGTGGGACACTGAAGCTTTCTTT
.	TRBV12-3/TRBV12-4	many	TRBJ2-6	CASSSRGAGANVLTF	TGTGCCAGCAGTTCCAGGGGGGCTGGGGCCAACGTCCTGACTTTC
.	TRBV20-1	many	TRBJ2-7	CSALGPQRTTYEQYF	TGCAGTGCTCTGGGACCTCAACGAACCACCTACGAGCAGTACTTC
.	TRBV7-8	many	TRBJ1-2	CATTWGVGGYTF	TGTGCCACCACCTGGGGGGTCGGCGGCTACACCTTC
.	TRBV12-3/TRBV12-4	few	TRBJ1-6	CASSLPERNYNSPLHF	TGTGCCAGCAGTCTACCCGAACGGAACTATAATTCACCCCTCCACTTT
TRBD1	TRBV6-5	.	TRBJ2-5	CASRYTGQGRETQYF	TGTGCCAGCAGATACACCGGACAGGGGAGAGAGACCCAGTACTTC
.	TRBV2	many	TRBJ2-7	CASQPDGAGEQYF	TGTGCCAGCCAGCCCGACGGGGCTGGCGAGCAGTACTTC
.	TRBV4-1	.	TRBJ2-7	CASSHVQDYEQYF	TGCGCCAGCAGCCATGTCCAGGACTACGAGCAGTACTTC
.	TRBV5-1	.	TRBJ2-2	CASSPQDNTGELFF	TGCGCCAGCAGTCCCCAGGACAACACCGGGGAGCTGTTTTTT
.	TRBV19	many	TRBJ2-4	CASSIGRTGIQYF	TGTGCCAGTAGTATAGGTAGGACGGGCATTCAGTACTTC
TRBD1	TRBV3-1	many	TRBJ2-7	CASSDYTGGEQYF	TGTGCCAGCAGCGACTATACAGGGGGCGAGCAGTACTTC
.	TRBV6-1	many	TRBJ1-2	CASCTYGYTF	TGTGCCAGCTGCACCTATGGCTACACCTTC
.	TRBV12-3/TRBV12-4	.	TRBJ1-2	CASKGDLGGYNF	TGTGCCAGCAAGGGGGACTTGGGAGGCTACAACTTC
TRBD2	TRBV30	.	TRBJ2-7	CAWAGGGSSYEQYF	TGTGCCTGGGCGGGCGGGGGTAGCTCCTACGAGCAGTACTTC
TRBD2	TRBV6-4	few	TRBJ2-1	CARAGGSYNEQFF	TGTGCCAGAGCGGGAGGGTCCTACAATGAGCAGTTCTTC